This TCR beta chain was sequenced during a study of blood T cell repertoires in COVID-19 (dated by TCRdb to 2018 to 2021). For the wider study: The collaborator samples originated in the United States, Italy and Spain and spanned the acute and convalescent phases of COVID-19. The prospective study material was composed of cDNA or gDNA derived from T cells, B-cell-depleted T cells, or PBMCs. Deeply sampled blood TCRbeta repertoires from subjects exposed to, actively infected with, or recovered from COVID-19 were included in the dataset. The repertoires were released in a freely available public database meant as a resource for research on the immune response to SARS-CoV-2. The samples were drawn from two sources: the first 160 participants of the ongoing ImmuneRACE study, and 1,200 or so subjects contributed by 6 global collaborators. The sample metadata nearly always contained a de-identified subject ID, COVID-19 status, age in years and sex. Where available, HLA class I and class II types were taken from metadata supplied by the sample provider and were not determined by assay-based typing. Broader findings and caveats from the paper: Clinical and demographic metadata were provided uncurated, with the amount varying by source and participant.

V drops 4 bases and J drops 2 bases, leaving 18 bases in between. CDR1 and CDR2 are read off the germline V gene as SGHTA and FQGNSA. Spanning cysteine to phenylalanine, the CDR3 consists of 16 amino acids. Just CDR3 DNA is preserved here, 48 bases in frame from base 1. TCRbeta CDR3 regions were amplified from genomic DNA using the immunoSEQ Assay, a bias-controlled multiplex PCR. Regarding the original processing steps: The number of nucleated cells in each sample was estimated from the amplification of reference gene primers within the assay. Sequence reads were collapsed and filtered to measure the absolute abundance of every unique TCRbeta CDR3 rearrangement. For each sample, productive Simpson clonality was calculated by taking the square root of Simpson's diversity index across productive rearrangements. Here the immuneACCESS table is served through TCRdb, limited to in-frame sequences with V and J called. Missing clones are a known gap in these copies; in checked studies unresolved V genes cover under half, and the rest lacks a known reason. For V, J and clone size, that table is used; D and trimming come from the DNA. In this sample the table shows about 280,000 clones, about 86% of which occur a single time. The top ten clones comprise about 1.9% of the sample.

Samples from volunteer blood donors who had recovered from COVID-19 were contributed by a second Seattle source. Whole blood was collected in K2EDTA tubes by collaborating institutions according to the institutions' own protocols. For TCRbeta analysis, collaborators shipped samples in one of three forms: frozen whole blood, isolated PBMCs, or DNA extracted from either of those sample types. For this clone: The antigen it binds to is not known. The record has no base qualities; no much larger clone is one base away.

The source material was peripheral blood. This sequence uses TRBV7-2 and TRBJ2-7; TRBD2 is a possible D gene, resting on 6 matching bases. The receptor comes from a woman aged 25 to 39 who had recovered from COVID-19. The CDR3: CASSSSSGVPPYEQYF. The bases read TGTGCCAGCAGCTCCTCTTCGGGGGTACCACCCTACGAGCAGTACTTC. Beyond the CDR3, the reference TRBV7-2 and TRBJ2-7 genes provide the residues; the full variable domain reads: GAGVSQSPSNKVTEKGKDVELRCDPISGHTALYWYRQSLGQGLEFLIYFQGNSAPDKSGLPSDRFSAERTGGSVSTLTIQRTQQEDSAVYLCASSSSSGVPPYEQYFGPGTRLTVT.